One sample yielded the 18 T cell receptor beta chains listed below, sequenced in a study of blood T cell repertoires in COVID-19. The table came from immunoSEQ multiplex PCR; TCRdb's copy has only in-frame clones and leaves some out. Here the sample spans roughly 260,000 clones, roughly four fifths being singletons. Sequenced: peripheral blood. Receptors originate from a woman aged 70-85 years with acute or convalescent COVID-19.

This clone turned up a few times. V gene TRBV4-1 combines with J gene TRBJ1-1; TRBD1 is a possible D gene (6 bases). CDR1 and CDR2 from the germline V gene are MGHRA and YSYEKL. The CDR3 is 15 amino acids. V lost 0 bases and J 3 bases, leaving 11 bases between the germline ends. CDR3 bases: TGCGCCAGCAGCCAAGATGAGGGGGTTTACACTGAAGCTTTCTTT. It encodes CASSQDEGVYTEAFF.

The chain has TRBV5-5 and TRBJ1-5; 10 positions match TRBD1. The CDR3 consists of 15 residues. Germline lookup yields CDR1 SGHKS and CDR2 YYEKEE (reference sequence). V was clipped by 4 bases and J by 3 bases; unmatched bases: 4. CDR3: CASSRGQGNNQPQHF. The CDR3 DNA reads TGTGCCAGCAGCCGGGGACAGGGGAACAATCAGCCCCAGCATTTT.

The gene calls are TRBV19 and TRBJ1-6; 10 bases are shared with TRBD1. The germline CDR1 and CDR2 sequences are LNHDA and SQIVND (reference sequence). Trimming cost V 4 bases and J 11 bases; bases outside gene matches: 5. The CDR3 contains 14 residues. The CDR3, as DNA: TGTGCCAGTAGTACGACAGGGGGCAAGACACCCCTCCACTTT. Its protein product is CASSTTGGKTPLHF.

V gene TRBV4-3 combines with J gene TRBJ2-7; D not certain. V lost 0 bases, J lost 0 bases, and 12 bases lay in between. CDR1 and CDR2 (germline): LGHNA, YSLEER. This CDR3 has 16 amino acids. The CDR3 bases are TGCGCCAGCAGCCAAGACTATGATTTTAGCTCCTACGAGCAGTACTTC. It translates to CASSQDYDFSSYEQYF.

The chain employs TRBV2 and TRBJ1-5; 11 bases are a match to TRBD1. The germline CDR1 and CDR2 sequences are SNHLY and FYNNEI. The CDR3 is 16 residues long. Germline trimming cut 4 bases from V and 3 bases from J; bases unmatched to any gene: 5. The CDR3 bases are TGTGCCAGCAGTGGGACAGGGGGCTCCTCCAATCAGCCCCAGCATTTT. It codes for CASSGTGGSSNQPQHF.

V usage is TRBV7-9 and J usage is TRBJ2-1; D is ambiguous. V lost 5 bases and J 0 bases, leaving 11 bases between the germline ends. The CDR3 length is 15 residues. Germline V CDR1 and CDR2: SEHNR, FQNEAQ (reference sequence). In nucleotides, the CDR3 is TGTGCCAGCAGCACCCCTAGGAGCTCCTACAATGAGCAGTTCTTC. It translates to CASSTPRSSYNEQFF. The variable domain in full, with the rest retrieved from reference TRBV7-9 and TRBJ2-1, is DTGVSQNPRHKITKRGQNVTFRCDPISEHNRLYWYRQTLGQGPEFLTYFQNEAQLEKSRLLSDRFSAERPKGSFSTLEIQRTEQGDSAMYLCASSTPRSSYNEQFFGPGTRLTVL.

V usage is TRBV11-2 and J usage is TRBJ1-1; D is perhaps TRBD1 (5 bases). This CDR3 is built from 14 residues. V dropped 1 base and J dropped 1 base, with 7 bases sitting between them. CDR1 SGHAT and CDR2 FQNNGV come from the germline V gene. CDR3: CASSLGGQNTEAFF. The CDR3 nucleotides read TGTGCCAGCAGCTTAGGAGGACAGAACACTGAAGCTTTCTTT.

V is TRBV7-2 and J is TRBJ1-1; tentatively, D is TRBD1 (6 bases). The CDR3 spans 11 residues. Germline V lookup: CDR1 SGHTA, CDR2 FQGNSA. V dropped 5 bases and J dropped 11 bases, with 12 bases sitting between them. The CDR3 DNA follows: TGTGCCAGCAGCCCTTACAGGGAGGCTTTCTTT. This codes for CASSPYREAFF. The full variable domain, its missing parts supplied by reference TRBV7-2 and TRBJ1-1, is GAGVSQSPSNKVTEKGKDVELRCDPISGHTALYWYRQSLGQGLEFLIYFQGNSAPDKSGLPSDRFSAERTGGSVSTLTIQRTQQEDSAVYLCASSPYREAFFGQGTRLTVV.

The genes are TRBV6-1 and TRBJ1-5; D ambiguous. Germline values: CDR1 MNHNS, CDR2 SASEGT. This CDR3 region has 15 residues. The V gene lost 2 bases and the J gene lost 3 bases, with 11 bases spanning the gap. The chain's CDR3 is CASSEIVTVNQPQHF. For the CDR3, the DNA is TGTGCCAGCAGTGAAATTGTCACAGTCAATCAGCCCCAGCATTTT.

The rearrangement joins TRBV4-3 to TRBJ1-3; 7 nucleotides agree with TRBD1. Germline CDR1 is LGHNA and CDR2 is YSLEER. The ends lost 1 base at V and 0 bases at J; junction bases unmatched: 3. The CDR3 has 16 residues. The CDR3 coding sequence is TGCGCCAGCAGCCAAGGGACAGGTATCTCTGGAAACACCATATATTTT. Its protein is CASSQGTGISGNTIYF.

The chain has TRBV2 and TRBJ1-1; 9 positions match TRBD1. The CDR3 is made up of 11 amino acids. CDR1 is SNHLY, CDR2 FYNNEI, per germline. V shed 5 bases and J 10 bases; nucleotides not matched to a gene: 2. CDR3 in amino acids: CASSQDRGAFF. The DNA of the CDR3 is TGTGCCAGCAGTCAGGACAGGGGAGCTTTCTTT.

This chain uses TRBV2 with TRBJ1-4; D is perhaps TRBD1 (6 bases). The CDR3 contains 15 residues. Germline V gives CDR1 SNHLY, CDR2 FYNNEI. V gave up 7 bases and J gave up 0 bases, with 12 bases separating them. CDR3 DNA: TGTGCCAGCACCAGGGGACAATCAACTAATGAAAAACTGTTTTTT. Its protein product is CASTRGQSTNEKLFF. Full variable domain (remainder filled in from reference TRBV2 and TRBJ1-4): EPEVTQTPSHQVTQMGQEVILRCVPISNHLYFYWYRQILGQKVEFLVSFYNNEISEKSEIFDDQFSVERPDGSNFTLKIRSTKLEDSAMYFCASTRGQSTNEKLFFGSGTQLSVL.

This clone occurred once. The gene calls are TRBV5-1 and TRBJ1-6, with 8 bases lining up with TRBD1. With 4 bases clipped from V and 3 bases from J, the junction kept 3 bases outside the gene matches. The CDR3 runs 15 residues. The germline V gene encodes CDR1 SGHRS and CDR2 YFSETQ. CDR3 sequence (DNA): TGCGCCAGCAGCCCCGGACAGGGCTATAATTCACCCCTCCACTTT. Translating gives CASSPGQGYNSPLHF. The full variable domain, with the rest looked up from reference TRBV5-1 and TRBJ1-6, is KAGVTQTPRYLIKTRGQQVTLSCSPISGHRSVSWYQQTPGQGLQFLFEYFSETQRNKGNFPGRFSGRQFSNSRSEMNVSTLELGDSALYLCASSPGQGYNSPLHFGNGTRLTVT.

This chain uses TRBV20-1 with TRBJ1-1, with D unresolved. Trimming stripped 3 bases from V and 0 bases from J, with 11 bases between. The length of the CDR3 is 14 residues. Germline-derived CDR1 and CDR2 are DFQATT and SNEGSKA (reference sequence). The CDR3 DNA is TGCAGTGCTAGTGCAAGCACCATGAACACTGAAGCTTTCTTT. Amino acid sequence: CSASASTMNTEAFF.

This rearrangement joins TRBV7-7 to TRBJ2-1; 7 bases agree with TRBD2. Germline CDR1 and CDR2: SSHAT and FNYEAQ (reference sequence). V shed 6 bases, J shed 1 base, and the junction held 3 bases outside the gene matches. The CDR3 totals 14 residues. This chain's CDR3 is CASRERDSYNEQFF. The CDR3 nucleotides read TGTGCCAGCAGGGAGCGGGATTCCTACAATGAGCAGTTCTTC.

The J gene is TRBJ1-2, the V gene TRBV4-2; a possible D gene is TRBD1 (6 bases). The CDR3 is 17 amino acids. Germline lookup yields CDR1 LGHNA and CDR2 YNFKEQ. V lost 2 bases and J lost 2, with 18 bases in between. The CDR3 DNA is TGTGCCAGCAGCCAACCTCCAGGACAGCTACTGAACTATGGCTACACCTTC. The encoded protein is CASSQPPGQLLNYGYTF.

The rearrangement joins TRBV10-3 to TRBJ2-3; 10 nucleotides line up with TRBD2. This CDR3 is 14 amino acids long. J lost 2 bases, V lost 10 bases, and 6 bases had no gene match. Germline CDR1 ENHRY, CDR2 SYGVKD. CDR3: CATTAGGYTDTQYF. The CDR3 region has the DNA TGTGCCACAACAGCGGGGGGGTACACAGATACGCAGTATTTT.

This clone was seen just once. This chain links TRBV5-1 with TRBJ1-4; possible D gene TRBD1, 6 bases. CDR1 is SGHRS and CDR2 is YFSETQ in the germline V gene. V dropped 6 bases and J dropped 8 bases, with 17 bases sitting between them. There are 14 residues in the CDR3. The CDR3 region is CASTRGGAREKLFF. The CDR3 DNA follows: TGCGCCAGCACCCGCGGGGGGGCCCGGGAAAAACTGTTTTTT.